Following are 30 T cell receptor beta chains from one sample sequenced in a study of vaccination effects on CD4 cells after COVID-19 (dated by TCRdb to between 2020 and 2023). After more than nine days of culture, CD4+ T cells were isolated with the EasySep CD4+ T cell isolation kit. The antigens of these receptors remain unknown. Library creation used the immunoSEQ multiplex PCR assay. TCRdb obtained this table from immuneACCESS and retained in-frame rearrangements with V and J assigned. These tables miss some clones; where compared with another copy, unresolved V genes account for less than half of the shortfall, and the remainder is unexplained. The sample has 25,000 to 30,000 clones on record, about 60% of them singletons. The ten biggest clones cover almost 10% of the sample. The sample here was CD4+ T cells from PBMCs cultured without peptide, taken before COVID-19 vaccination. Receptors originate from a human donor who received a COVID-19 vaccine.

This clone occurred a few times. This chain connects TRBV30 to TRBJ2-3; the D is unclear. The CDR3 is made up of 13 amino acids. The V end was cut by 0 bases, the J end by 1 base, with 5 bases between. Germline V gene lookup returns CDR1 GTSNPN and CDR2 SVGIG (reference sequence). CDR3 sequence: CAWSVRGTDTQYF. Here the CDR3 DNA reads TGTGCCTGGAGTGTACGCGGCACAGATACGCAGTATTTT.

This rearrangement joins TRBV5-1 to TRBJ1-5; D not certain. Germline CDR1 is SGHRS and CDR2 is YFSETQ. The CDR3 is made up of 13 amino acids. The V end was cut by 4 bases, the J end by 0 bases, with 5 bases between. The CDR3 DNA follows: TGCGCCAGCAGCCCTGATAGCAATCAGCCCCAGCATTTT. Its protein product is CASSPDSNQPQHF. Combining the CDR3 with reference TRBV5-1 and TRBJ1-5 gives the whole variable domain KAGVTQTPRYLIKTRGQQVTLSCSPISGHRSVSWYQQTPGQGLQFLFEYFSETQRNKGNFPGRFSGRQFSNSRSEMNVSTLELGDSALYLCASSPDSNQPQHFGDGTRLSIL.

V gene TRBV3-1 (or the pseudogene TRBV3-2) combines with J gene TRBJ2-3; no reliable D call. Germline CDR1 LGHDT, CDR2 YNNKEL (reference sequence). V was clipped by 4 bases and J by 1 base, with 3 bases between them. There are 12 residues in the CDR3. The CDR3 sequence is CASSRRTDTQYF. CDR3 DNA sequence: TGTGCCAGCAGCCGGCGCACAGATACGCAGTATTTT.

The chain links TRBV29-1 to TRBJ1-1, with a possible D match to TRBD1 (5 bases). The germline V gene has CDR1 SQVTM and CDR2 ANQGSEA. V shed 7 bases and J shed 5 bases, with 11 bases lying between them. This CDR3 contains 11 residues. CDR3 sequence: CSARGGTEAFF. The CDR3 nucleotides are TGCAGCGCCCGGGGGGGGACTGAAGCTTTCTTT.

The V and J genes are TRBV6-5 and TRBJ1-5; no firm D call. The CDR3 is made up of 12 amino acids. V shed 6 bases and J shed 5 bases, with 8 bases lying between them. CDR1 is MNHEY, CDR2 SVGAGI, per germline. The CDR3 reads CASRDGDQPQHF. For the CDR3, the DNA is TGTGCCAGCAGGGACGGAGATCAGCCCCAGCATTTT.

This clone was picked up one time. The V gene is TRBV7-9, the J gene TRBJ2-3, with 9 bases that match TRBD1. V shed 5 bases, J shed 4 bases, and the junction held 4 bases outside the gene matches. This CDR3 spans 14 amino acids. Looked up from germline, CDR1 is SEHNR and CDR2 is FQNEAQ (reference sequence). CDR3 in DNA: TGTGCCAGCAGCATGGGACAGGGTTCAGATACGCAGTATTTT. Translation gives CASSMGQGSDTQYF.

The J gene is TRBJ2-1, the V gene TRBV29-1; TRBD2 is a possible D gene (6 bases). Germline loops: CDR1 SQVTM, CDR2 ANQGSEA. The CDR3 consists of 15 residues. Deletions cut 1 base from V and 0 bases from J, with 10 bases between. CDR3 in DNA: TGCAGCGTTGAAGGGGCTAGCGACTCCTACAATGAGCAGTTCTTC. Protein: CSVEGASDSYNEQFF.

This clone was recorded a few times. J is TRBJ1-2 and V is TRBV24-1, with D possibly TRBD1 on 6 matching bases. CDR1 is KGHDR and CDR2 is SFDVKD in the germline V gene. The CDR3 has 12 residues. V lost 9 bases and J 1 base, leaving 8 bases between the germline ends. The CDR3 DNA reads TGTGCCACCTGGACAGATAACTATGGCTACACCTTC. Amino acids: CATWTDNYGYTF.

The V gene is TRBV10-3, the J gene TRBJ2-7, with 8 bases lining up with TRBD1. The CDR3 runs to 14 residues. The germline V gene encodes CDR1 ENHRY and CDR2 SYGVKD. V lost 3 bases and J lost 7; bases outside the gene matches: 8. CDR3 protein: CAISDISRGHEQYF. The CDR3 nucleotides are TGTGCCATCAGTGATATATCCAGGGGGCATGAGCAGTACTTC.

The rearrangement joins TRBV2 to TRBJ1-1; tentatively, D is TRBD1 (5 bases). The V and J ends lost 6 bases and 8 bases respectively, with 16 bases between them. The CDR3 covers 13 residues. CDR1 and CDR2 from the germline V gene are SNHLY and FYNNEI. CDR3 coding DNA: TGTGCCAGCAGCCTGGAGCCAGGGACCGAAGCTTTCTTT. Its protein is CASSLEPGTEAFF. Full variable domain (missing parts from reference TRBV2 and TRBJ1-1): EPEVTQTPSHQVTQMGQEVILRCVPISNHLYFYWYRQILGQKVEFLVSFYNNEISEKSEIFDDQFSVERPDGSNFTLKIRSTKLEDSAMYFCASSLEPGTEAFFGQGTRLTVV.

This clone is a singleton in its sample. The junction and the germline gene differ at one end; a read error may be behind it. This rearrangement joins TRBV19 to TRBJ2-2; 8 bases align to TRBD2. Germline CDR1 is LNHDA and CDR2 is SQIVND (reference sequence). This CDR3 contains 13 residues. The CDR3 loop reads CASRIAGTGELFF. DNA of the CDR3: TGTGCCAGTAGAATAGCGGGGACCGGGGAGCTGTTTTTT.

The chain is built from TRBV5-5 and TRBJ2-3; D gene uncertain. CDR3 length: 15 amino acids. Germline CDR1 and CDR2: SGHKS and YYEKEE (reference sequence). Trimming removed 3 bases from V and 5 bases from J, with 16 bases in between. CDR3 in amino acids: CASSSADPRGDTQYF. CDR3 in DNA: TGTGCCAGCAGCTCCGCGGACCCGAGAGGAGATACGCAGTATTTT.

The chain uses TRBV30 and TRBJ1-4; TRBD1 agrees at 9 bases. This CDR3 comprises 14 residues. In germline, CDR1 is GTSNPN, CDR2 SVGIG (reference sequence). Germline trimming cut 2 bases from V and 5 bases from J; bases unmatched to any gene: 3. The CDR3 DNA reads TGTGCCTGGAGTTACGGGACAGGGAATGAAAAACTGTTTTTT. It is translated as CAWSYGTGNEKLFF. The full variable domain, completed using reference TRBV30 and TRBJ1-4, is SQTIHQWPATLVQPVGSPLSLECTVEGTSNPNLYWYRQAAGRGLQLLFYSVGIGQISSEVPQNLSASRPQDRQFILSSKKLLLSDSGFYLCAWSYGTGNEKLFFGSGTQLSVL.

The chain recombines TRBV27 with TRBJ2-1; 9 positions agree with TRBD1. The CDR3 contains 15 residues. Germline V gives CDR1 MNHEY, CDR2 SMNVEV (reference sequence). V trimming: 8 bases; J trimming: 1 base; junction bases outside the gene matches: 6. CDR3 in DNA: TGTGCCAGCCGCCTCGGACAGGGGTCCTACAATGAGCAGTTCTTC. It translates to CASRLGQGSYNEQFF.

The V gene is TRBV19, the J gene TRBJ2-5; perhaps TRBD1 as D (6 bases). CDR3 size: 16 residues. Trimming removed 2 bases from V and 1 base from J, with 14 bases in between. CDR1 and CDR2 (germline): LNHDA, SQIVND (reference sequence). DNA for the CDR3: TGTGCCAGTAGTATAATGGCAGGGGAAACCCAAGAGACCCAGTACTTC. It yields the protein CASSIMAGETQETQYF.

The rearrangement links TRBV15 to TRBJ2-1; D unclear. Trimming stripped 0 bases from V and 4 bases from J, with 16 bases between. The CDR3 length is 17 residues. CDR1 and CDR2 from the germline V gene are LNHNV and YYDKDF (reference sequence). CDR3 in DNA: TGTGCCACCAGCAGAGATTTGGCCCAGTCCCGTTACAATGAGCAGTTCTTC. Protein sequence: CATSRDLAQSRYNEQFF.

The chain has TRBV5-4 and TRBJ1-1; possible D gene TRBD1, 5 bases. Germline V lookup: CDR1 SGHNT, CDR2 YYREEE (reference sequence). The ends were cut back, 4 bases at V and 1 base at J, with 14 bases in the middle. CDR3 length: 15 amino acids. Written as DNA, the CDR3 is TGTGCCAGCAGCCACGCCCGGACAAGGAACACTGAAGCTTTCTTT. This codes for CASSHARTRNTEAFF. Based on the CDR3 plus reference TRBV5-4 and TRBJ1-1, the full variable domain is ETGVTQSPTHLIKTRGQQVTLRCSSQSGHNTVSWYQQALGQGPQFIFQYYREEENGRGNFPPRFSGLQFPNYSSELNVNALELDDSALYLCASSHARTRNTEAFFGQGTRLTVV.

The chain employs TRBV5-1 and TRBJ1-5; D remains unclear. Trimming stripped 0 bases from V and 9 bases from J, with 13 bases between. Germline V lookup: CDR1 SGHRS, CDR2 YFSETQ. This CDR3 has 14 residues. The CDR3 nucleotides are TGCGCCAGCAGCTTGGGGGCGGGCGAGAGGCCCCAGCATTTT. Its translation is CASSLGAGERPQHF.

CDR3 sequence reads: CASSNFGTVGYNEQFF. The CDR3 bases are TGTGCCAGCAGTAACTTTGGGACAGTAGGTTACAATGAGCAGTTCTTC. The chain joins TRBV6-5 to TRBJ2-1, with 7 bases lining up with TRBD1. This CDR3 contains 16 residues. The ends lost 5 bases at V and 4 bases at J; junction bases unmatched: 11. From germline, CDR1 is MNHEY and CDR2 SVGAGI.

The chain combines TRBV5-1 with TRBJ1-4; possibly TRBD1 for D (5 bases). The V end was cut by 4 bases, the J end by 3 bases, with 16 bases between. The CDR3 runs 16 residues. CDR1 SGHRS and CDR2 YFSETQ come from the germline V gene. The CDR3 region has the DNA TGCGCCAGCAGCCAGCCAGGGACCGCAGCTAATGAAAAACTGTTTTTT. Translating gives CASSQPGTAANEKLFF.

The rearrangement uses TRBV11-2 and TRBJ1-1; 8 bases match TRBD1. Losses at the gene ends were 3 bases for V and 0 bases for J; bases not matched to a gene: 3. CDR3 length: 15 amino acids. The germline V gene encodes CDR1 SGHAT and CDR2 FQNNGV. Here the CDR3 DNA reads TGTGCCAGCAGCTTGGACAGGGTGATGAACACTGAAGCTTTCTTT. This sequence encodes CASSLDRVMNTEAFF.

The rearrangement links TRBV6-5 to TRBJ2-3, with D unclear. The CDR3 spans 14 residues. Trimming removed 6 bases at V and 0 bases at J, with 10 bases between. The V gene's germline CDR1 is MNHEY and CDR2 SVGAGI. CDR3 sequence (DNA): TGTGCCAGCAGGGCAAGGTCGAGCACAGATACGCAGTATTTT. Translating gives CASRARSSTDTQYF.

The chain employs TRBV11-2 and TRBJ2-3, with D possibly TRBD2 on 6 matching bases. The CDR3 contains 18 residues. V was trimmed by 0 bases and J by 0 bases, leaving 16 bases between them. Germline V gives CDR1 SGHAT, CDR2 FQNNGV. This chain's CDR3 is CASSLEGRRDLSTDTQYF. The CDR3 DNA sequence: TGTGCCAGCAGCTTAGAGGGCAGGCGGGACCTGAGCACAGATACGCAGTATTTT.

V usage is TRBV7-2 and J usage is TRBJ1-3; D remains unclear. With 1 base removed from V and 2 bases from J, the gap between germline ends came to 12 bases. This CDR3 has 16 residues. Germline V lookup: CDR1 SGHTA, CDR2 FQGNSA. The CDR3 loop is CASSLVGLGTGNTIYF. The CDR3, as DNA: TGTGCCAGCAGCTTAGTGGGATTAGGTACTGGAAACACCATATATTTT.

V gene TRBV7-9 combines with J gene TRBJ1-1; 8 nucleotides align to TRBD1. The CDR3 loop spans 15 amino acids. Germline CDR1 reads SEHNR; CDR2 reads FQNEAQ (reference sequence). V dropped 5 bases and J dropped 2; count of bases not matched to a gene: 7. This CDR3 is CASSPWTGPNTEAFF. As DNA, the CDR3 is TGTGCCAGCAGCCCATGGACAGGGCCTAACACTGAAGCTTTCTTT.

The chain carries TRBV5-6 and TRBJ2-7, with 7 bases identical to TRBD1. With 4 bases clipped from V and 5 bases from J, the junction kept 3 bases outside the gene matches. The length of the CDR3 is 12 residues. Germline V gives CDR1 SGHDT, CDR2 YYEEEE. The CDR3 loop is CASSPGQDEQYF. The CDR3 bases are TGTGCCAGCAGCCCCGGACAGGACGAGCAGTACTTC.

This rearrangement joins TRBV25-1 to TRBJ1-5; maybe TRBD1 (6 bases). The CDR3 loop spans 13 amino acids. Germline V lookup: CDR1 MGHDK, CDR2 SYGVNS. V gave up 8 bases and J gave up 5 bases, with 13 bases separating them. The DNA of the CDR3 is TGTGCCAGCGGGGACACCTTCCATCAGCCCCAGCATTTT. Amino acid sequence: CASGDTFHQPQHF.

The rearrangement joins TRBV2 to TRBJ1-1; 11 bases match TRBD1. Germline loops: CDR1 SNHLY, CDR2 FYNNEI. With 5 bases clipped from V and 4 bases from J, the junction kept 9 bases outside the gene matches. The CDR3 is made up of 16 amino acids. CDR3 protein: CASSPRTGGVGTEAFF. DNA for the CDR3: TGTGCCAGCAGTCCGCGGACAGGGGGCGTCGGCACTGAAGCTTTCTTT.

The chain carries TRBV6-2 or TRBV6-3 and TRBJ1-6; a weak D match, TRBD1 (6 bases). Trimming cost V 2 bases and J 3 bases, with 20 bases left between them. Germline V gives CDR1 MNHEY, CDR2 SVGEGT. The CDR3 sequence is 19 residues long. The CDR3 DNA follows: TGTGCCAGCAGTTACCCAGAGAAATATACAGGGATCTATAATTCACCCCTCCACTTT. Translated, it gives CASSYPEKYTGIYNSPLHF.

The chain has TRBV25-1 and TRBJ1-5; the D is unclear. V dropped 4 bases and J dropped 10 bases, with 11 bases sitting between them. The germline V gene has CDR1 MGHDK and CDR2 SYGVNS. The CDR3 covers 12 residues. The CDR3 protein is CASSAEASPQHF. The CDR3 DNA sequence: TGTGCCAGCAGTGCAGAGGCTTCCCCCCAGCATTTT. Filled out from reference TRBV25-1 and TRBJ1-5, the complete variable domain reads EADIYQTPRYLVIGTGKKITLECSQTMGHDKMYWYQQDPGMELHLIHYSYGVNSTEKGDLSSESTVSRIRTEHFPLTLESARPSHTSQYLCASSAEASPQHFGDGTRLSIL.